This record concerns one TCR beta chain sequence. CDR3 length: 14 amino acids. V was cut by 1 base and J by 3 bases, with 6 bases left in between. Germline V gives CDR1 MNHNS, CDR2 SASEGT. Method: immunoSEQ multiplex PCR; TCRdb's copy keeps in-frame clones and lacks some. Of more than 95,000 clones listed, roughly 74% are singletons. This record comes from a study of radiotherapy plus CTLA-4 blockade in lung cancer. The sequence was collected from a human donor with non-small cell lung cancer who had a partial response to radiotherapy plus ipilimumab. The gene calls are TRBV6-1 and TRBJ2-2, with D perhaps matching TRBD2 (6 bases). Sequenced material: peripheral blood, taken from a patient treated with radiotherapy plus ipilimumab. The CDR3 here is CASSEGLDTGELFF. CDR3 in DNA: TGTGCCAGCAGTGAAGGACTAGACACCGGGGAGCTGTTTTTT.